Listed here are 15 T cell receptor beta chains from one sample, sequenced in a study of blood T cell repertoires in COVID-19. Profiling relied on immunoSEQ multiplex PCR, and the TCRdb table lists in-frame clones only, not all of them. The sample has more than 200,000 clones, around 80% seen once; the top ten hold approximately 8.6%. Sequencing used peripheral blood. These receptors were collected from a man between 35 and 55 years old with active or convalescent COVID-19.

This rearrangement joins TRBV4-1 to TRBJ2-5; maybe TRBD1 (6 bases). V shed 0 bases and J shed 1 base, with 18 bases lying between them. Looked up from germline, CDR1 is MGHRA and CDR2 is YSYEKL. This CDR3 has 18 residues. The CDR3 spells CASSQEQAGTGTQETQYF. Written as DNA, the CDR3 is TGCGCCAGCAGCCAAGAGCAGGCGGGCACAGGGACCCAAGAGACCCAGTACTTC.

Turning to this clone: Other nucleotide sequences from this sample produce the same CDR3. The rearrangement joins TRBV19 to TRBJ2-5, with 9 bases aligning to TRBD1. Germline V gene data show CDR1 as LNHDA and CDR2 as SQIVND (reference sequence). The CDR3 consists of 15 residues. Losses at the gene ends were 3 bases for V and 2 bases for J; bases not matched to a gene: 4. As DNA, the CDR3 is TGTGCCAGTAGTATCGGGACAGGGCTTCAAGAGACCCAGTACTTC. Protein sequence: CASSIGTGLQETQYF. Together with reference TRBV19 and TRBJ2-5, the CDR3 gives the full variable domain: DGGITQSPKYLFRKEGQNVTLSCEQNLNHDAMYWYRQDPGQGLRLIYYSQIVNDFQKGDIAEGYSVSREKKESFPLTVTSAQKNPTAFYLCASSIGTGLQETQYFGPGTRLLVL.

The chain employs TRBV6-6 and TRBJ1-5; D call uncertain. Germline V gives CDR1 MNHNY, CDR2 SVGAGI (reference sequence). With 8 bases removed from V and 0 bases from J, the gap between germline ends came to 5 bases. This CDR3 is 12 amino acids long. CDR3 loop: CASLDSNQPQHF. The CDR3 DNA reads TGTGCCAGCCTAGATAGCAATCAGCCCCAGCATTTT.

The chain couples TRBV7-9 to TRBJ2-2, with TRBD2 matching 8 bases. Trimming removed 5 bases from V and 5 bases from J; junction bases left unmatched: 7. The CDR3 is made up of 15 amino acids. Germline V lookup: CDR1 SEHNR, CDR2 FQNEAQ (reference sequence). The CDR3 region has the DNA TGTGCCAGCAGCCCGGGGACTAGGGATACCGGGGAGCTGTTTTTT. Its protein is CASSPGTRDTGELFF.

The table lists this clone with a few counts. The chain combines TRBV24-1 with TRBJ1-2; 9 positions agree with TRBD1. The CDR3 is made up of 15 amino acids. The germline V gene encodes CDR1 KGHDR and CDR2 SFDVKD. After removal of 9 bases from V and 6 bases from J, the junction contained 13 bases not matched to a gene. The CDR3 reads CATRPGQGVVDGYTF. The CDR3 region has the DNA TGTGCCACCCGACCGGGACAGGGAGTAGTGGATGGCTACACCTTC.

J is TRBJ2-5 and V is TRBV29-1; maybe TRBD1 (5 bases). From germline, CDR1 is SQVTM and CDR2 ANQGSEA. V lost 5 bases to trimming and J lost 3 bases, with 16 bases between them. The CDR3 is made up of 14 amino acids. The CDR3 DNA reads TGCAGCGTTACCACAGGCCGCGTAAAAGAGACCCAGTACTTC. Translated: CSVTTGRVKETQYF.

J is TRBJ2-3 and V is TRBV1; the listed D gene, TRBD1, was not tested against the DNA. TRBV1 is a recognized pseudogene. The CDR3 consists of 17 residues. The CDR3 region has the DNA TGCACCAGCAGCCAAGTCCGGACAGGGGTGGAGCCAGATACGCAGTATTTT. Translated: CTSSQVRTGVEPDTQYF.

This sequence joins TRBV7-2 and TRBJ2-5; TRBD2 agrees at 7 bases. V lost 2 bases and J lost 5; bases outside the gene matches: 8. The CDR3 has 15 amino acids. Germline lookup yields CDR1 SGHTA and CDR2 FQGNSA. CDR3 sequence reads: CASSLRKAGEETQYF. CDR3 coding DNA: TGTGCCAGCAGCTTAAGGAAGGCGGGGGAGGAGACCCAGTACTTC.

This sequence joins TRBV28 and TRBJ1-1; D unresolved. Per germline, CDR1 MDHEN and CDR2 SYDVKM. With 11 bases removed from V and 4 bases from J, the gap between germline ends came to 17 bases. The CDR3 sequence is 13 residues long. This CDR3 is CASQEDSITEAFF. The CDR3 DNA is TGTGCCTCCCAGGAGGACTCGATCACTGAAGCTTTCTTT.

This clone was seen a single time. CDR3 in DNA: TGTGCCAGCAGCCCAAGCAATCAGCCCCAGCATTTT. Its protein product is CASSPSNQPQHF. The chain uses TRBV7-3 and TRBJ1-5; no clear D gene. The CDR3 totals 12 residues. The germline V gene has CDR1 SGHTA and CDR2 FQGTGA. The ends were cut back, 5 bases at V and 1 base at J, with 3 bases in the middle.

The chain uses TRBV18 and TRBJ1-5; TRBD1 matches 9 bases. The CDR3 is 16 amino acids. The germline gives CDR1 KGHSH, CDR2 LQKENI. J gave up 4 bases and V 4 bases, and 8 bases lay outside the gene matches. CDR3 in amino acids: CASSRMDRGANQPQHF. The CDR3 region has the DNA TGTGCCAGCTCACGCATGGACAGGGGTGCAAATCAGCCCCAGCATTTT.

J is TRBJ1-1 and V is TRBV3-1 (or the pseudogene TRBV3-2); maybe TRBD1 (6 bases). Germline CDR1 is LGHDT and CDR2 is YNNKEL (reference sequence). The CDR3 covers 14 residues. V lost 5 bases and J lost 5, with 15 bases in between. The CDR3 DNA reads TGTGCCAGCAGCAGGGGGGGCCCGGGTACTGAAGCTTTCTTT. It is translated as CASSRGGPGTEAFF.

The CDR3 coding sequence is TGTGCCAGCAGCTTGTACAGTCAAGAGACCCAGTACTTC. The encoded protein is CASSLYSQETQYF. The J gene is TRBJ2-5, the V gene TRBV5-8; D remains ambiguous. Per the germline V gene, CDR1 is SGHTS and CDR2 is YDEGEE. V lost 1 base and J 2 bases, leaving 6 bases between the germline ends. The CDR3 runs to 13 residues. Using reference TRBV5-8 and TRBJ2-5 for the parts outside the CDR3, the full variable domain is EAGVTQSPTHLIKTRGQQATLRCSPISGHTSVYWYQQALGLGLQFLLWYDEGEERNRGNFPPRFSGRQFPNYSSELNVNALELEDSALYLCASSLYSQETQYFGPGTRLLVL.

The chain links TRBV11-2 to TRBJ2-7; no reliable D call. V gave up 4 bases and J gave up 3 bases, with 10 bases separating them. Germline CDR1 SGHAT, CDR2 FQNNGV. The CDR3 covers 13 residues. CDR3 loop: CASSSLSSYEQYF. CDR3 DNA sequence: TGTGCCAGCAGCTCGCTCTCTAGCTACGAGCAGTACTTC.

V is TRBV4-1 and J is TRBJ2-7; D is unresolved. The V and J ends lost 0 bases and 0 bases respectively, with 6 bases between them. Per the germline V gene, CDR1 is MGHRA and CDR2 is YSYEKL. This CDR3 spans 14 amino acids. The CDR3 reads CASSQEGRSYEQYF. The DNA for the CDR3 is TGCGCCAGCAGCCAAGAGGGCCGCTCCTACGAGCAGTACTTC.